This T cell receptor (beta chain) was recovered during a study of T cells in Graves' hyperthyroidism and ophthalmopathy. Authors of the study amplified TCR beta CDR3 regions from RNA transcripts. HTBI primers were the set used in a first-round RT-PCR of the TCR CDR3. TCRdb reprocessed the multiplex PCR reads with MiXCR, giving one entry per CDR3 protein. Of hundreds of thousands of distinct CDR3 sequences listed, roughly 20% are singletons. This CDR3 has 15 residues. J was trimmed by 2 bases and V by 3 bases; bases with no gene match: 3. This clonotype was recorded at least ten times. Sample: blood. This receptor was identified in a man aged 25-45 years with Graves' ophthalmopathy. The V gene is TRBV12-3 or TRBV12-4, the J gene TRBJ1-4; 7 nucleotides line up with TRBD1. CDR3: CASSLFRGTNEKLFF. CDR3 bases: TGTGCCAGCAGTTTGTTCAGGGGGACTAATGAAAAACTGTTTTTT.